The rows below give T cell receptor beta chains drawn from one sample of a study of T cell changes during pregnancy in multiple sclerosis. Assay used: immunoSEQ multiplex PCR; TCRdb lists only in-frame clones, some missing. Here the sample spans just under 50,000 clones, approximately 94% being singletons. Sample: CD4+ T cells from peripheral blood mononuclear cells, taken in the third trimester of pregnancy. All receptors come from a female donor with multiple sclerosis, enrolled in a pregnancy study. CDR3s include the opening cysteine and the closing phenylalanine or tryptophan. Each record gives: CDR3 length, D gene, J gene, clone size, V gene, CDR3 DNA, CDR3 protein. D genes are given only for firm matches. Clone size is not always given. Where it is, it says once, few, many or a class for expanded clones.

>14|NA|TRBJ1-1|NA|TRBV5-4
TGTGCCAGCAGCTTGGGTGCAGGGGACACTGAAGCTTTCTTT
CASSLGAGDTEAFF
>15|TRBD1|TRBJ1-4|NA|TRBV7-6
TGTGCCAGCAGCTTAGACCCAGGGGGAGATGAAAAACTGTTTTTT
CASSLDPGGDEKLFF
>14|TRBD1|TRBJ2-5|NA|TRBV27
TGTGCCAGCAGTATGAGGGGGCCGGGGGAGACCCAGTACTTC
CASSMRGPGETQYF
>15|NA|TRBJ1-3|NA|TRBV15
TGTGCCACCAGCACCTACGCCCGCTCTGGAAACACCATATATTTT
CATSTYARSGNTIYF
>16|TRBD2|TRBJ2-7|NA|TRBV6-6
TGTGCCAGCACCGGGACTAGCGGGATACCCCTCCACGAGCAGTACTTC
CASTGTSGIPLHEQYF
>15|TRBD1|TRBJ2-5|NA|TRBV6-1
TGTGCCAGCAAAATCGACAGGGGGCCTTGGGAGACCCAGTACTTC
CASKIDRGPWETQYF
>14|TRBD1|TRBJ1-1|NA|TRBV25-1
TGTGCCAGCAGTGAAACAGGGGGCGGGGCTGAAGCTTTCTTT
CASSETGGGAEAFF
>14|NA|TRBJ2-1|NA|TRBV4-3
TGCGCCAGCAGCCGGGAGGTGACCTACAATGAGCAGTTCTTC
CASSREVTYNEQFF
>12|NA|TRBJ2-7|once|TRBV28
TGTGCCAGCAGGCCCCAGTCCTACGAGCAGTACTTC
CASRPQSYEQYF
>14|NA|TRBJ2-1|NA|TRBV18
TGTGCCAGCTCACCTACGGGTAGTTACAATGAGCAGTTCTTC
CASSPTGSYNEQFF
>15|NA|TRBJ2-1|once|TRBV30
TGTGCCTGGAGCGTAACCTCCGGGGGATACAATGAGCAGTTCTTC
CAWSVTSGGYNEQFF
>13|NA|TRBJ1-1|NA|TRBV10-3
TGTGCCATCAGTGGCGACAGAGACACTGAAGCTTTCTTT
CAISGDRDTEAFF
>17|TRBD1|TRBJ1-1|NA|TRBV7-6
TGTGCCAGCAGCTTCCCTCTCCAGGGGGCGCTAAACACTGAAGCTTTCTTT
CASSFPLQGALNTEAFF
>14|TRBD1|TRBJ1-6|NA|TRBV19
TGTGCCAGTAGTATCAGGGACAGGGGATCACCCCTCCACTTT
CASSIRDRGSPLHF
>13|NA|TRBJ1-1|NA|TRBV15
TGTGCCACCAGCAGAGAACGGGTGACTGAAGCTTTCTTT
CATSRERVTEAFF
>15|TRBD1|TRBJ1-5|NA|TRBV5-5
TGTGCCAGCAGCCAATACCCCGGGACAGATCAGCCCCAGCATTTT
CASSQYPGTDQPQHF
>15|TRBD2|TRBJ2-3|NA|TRBV19
TGTGCCAGTAGTATGGGGGGGGGAGGTACCGATACGCAGTATTTT
CASSMGGGGTDTQYF
>14|TRBD1|TRBJ1-1|NA|TRBV5-1
TGCGCCAGCAGGGTAGGACAGGTCAACACTGAAGCTTTCTTT
CASRVGQVNTEAFF
>13|NA|TRBJ2-7|once|TRBV2
TGTGCCAGCAGTGACCCAGGGATCTACGAGCAGTACTTC
CASSDPGIYEQYF
>15|TRBD2|TRBJ2-1|NA|TRBV18
TGTGCCAGCTCGCCTAGCGGAGATGTATGGAATGAGCAGTTCTTC
CASSPSGDVWNEQFF
>14|TRBD2|TRBJ2-3|NA|TRBV28
TGTGCCAGCAGTGGTCCCGGGACTAGGGATACGCAGTATTTT
CASSGPGTRDTQYF
>15|TRBD1|TRBJ1-3|NA|TRBV18
TGTGCCAGCTCACAGGGGGCAGTCGCTGGAAACACCATATATTTT
CASSQGAVAGNTIYF